Given below is one TCR beta chain in context. No antigen is known for it. Attachment of unique molecular identifiers was made to individual cDNA molecules. TCRdb re-analysed the 5' RACE reads in MiXCR, keeping a single row per CDR3 protein. This sample yields 56,000 or so distinct CDR3 sequences, of which about 15% are seen a single time; roughly 4.3% belongs to the top ten. This specimen belongs to a study of early T cells in non-severe SARS-CoV-2 infection. About the research overall: Alpha and beta chains were unpaired, from unsorted whole-blood bulk RNA. Study conclusions and caveats: In VDJdb matching, anti-spike CD8 responses were favored while private and CD4 specificities went missing.

The J segment lost 9 bases and the V segment lost 4 bases, leaving 8 bases of the junction unmatched. Germline CDR1 reads SGHDT; CDR2 reads YYEEEE. CDR3 size: 16 residues. Material: whole blood, obtained at baseline. The rearrangement joins TRBV5-6 to TRBJ2-1; 15 bases are shared with TRBD2. The sequence was collected from an adult who was a healthcare worker with PCR-confirmed SARS-CoV-2 infection or an uninfected control (not recorded which). The CDR3 sequence is CASSQGTSGRRGEQFF. The CDR3 DNA sequence: TGTGCCAGCAGCCAAGGGACTAGCGGGAGGCGTGGTGAGCAGTTCTTC.